These 30 T cell receptor beta chains originate from one sample sequenced in a study of CD8+ T cells in alopecia areata. Treatment described: oral pan-JAK inhibitor, 5-10 mg twice daily. RNA extraction was followed by reverse transcription into cDNA, which acted as the sequencing template. Sequenced by immunoSEQ multiplex PCR; TCRdb stores in-frame clones only, minus some. The sample yields approximately 210,000 clones, about 64% seen once. The sample consisted of CD4+ T cells sorted from blood, taken at week 4, from a patient treated with tofacitinib. These receptors were obtained from a human donor with alopecia areata.

Comments on this clone: Relative to the germline gene, one junction end is altered; a read error may explain this. The V and J genes are TRBV7-7 and TRBJ2-5, with 7 bases lining up with TRBD1. CDR1 and CDR2 from the germline V gene are SSHAT and FNYEAQ (reference sequence). The CDR3 loop spans 14 amino acids. CDR3 DNA sequence: TGTGCTAGCAGCTCTGGGGCAGGGGGAGAGACCCAGTACTTC. As protein: CASSSGAGGETQYF.

V gene TRBV6-1 combines with J gene TRBJ1-5; possible D gene TRBD1, 6 bases. V shed 7 bases and J shed 6 bases, with 13 bases lying between them. Germline V gene lookup returns CDR1 MNHNS and CDR2 SASEGT. The length of the CDR3 is 13 residues. The CDR3 DNA is TGTGCCAGCAACTTGGGGGCTAGTCAGCCCCAGCATTTT. As protein: CASNLGASQPQHF.

The J gene is TRBJ1-5, the V gene TRBV4-1; D is unresolved. Trimming cost V 4 bases and J 1 base, with 8 bases left between them. Germline CDR1 and CDR2: MGHRA and YSYEKL. The length of the CDR3 is 14 residues. CDR3 in DNA: TGCGCCAGCAGCCCCACCGGGAGCAATCAGCCCCAGCATTTT. Amino acid sequence: CASSPTGSNQPQHF.

This sequence joins TRBV29-1 and TRBJ2-2, with 10 bases fitting TRBD2. V was pared by 4 bases and J by 3 bases, with 5 bases of the junction left unmatched. Germline lookup yields CDR1 SQVTM and CDR2 ANQGSEA. The CDR3 consists of 15 residues. The CDR3 is CSVAKRGGYTGELFF. The DNA of the CDR3 is TGCAGCGTTGCTAAGCGGGGGGGTTACACCGGGGAGCTGTTTTTT.

This chain joins TRBV29-1 and TRBJ2-5; the D gene is possibly TRBD2 (8 bases). The V gene's germline CDR1 is SQVTM and CDR2 ANQGSEA. The CDR3 has 15 residues. Trimming shortened V by 5 bases and J by 2 bases, and 18 bases separated the two germline ends. The CDR3 nucleotides are TGCAGCGTTACGATGGCGGGGGGACAGCAAGAGACCCAGTACTTC. As protein: CSVTMAGGQQETQYF.

The chain links TRBV5-1 to TRBJ1-1; possibly TRBD1 for D (5 bases). The length of the CDR3 is 14 residues. The V and J ends lost 7 bases and 2 bases respectively, with 15 bases between them. Germline-derived CDR1 and CDR2 are SGHRS and YFSETQ. CDR3 sequence: CASQAGTVNTEAFF. Written as DNA, the CDR3 is TGCGCCAGCCAGGCAGGGACCGTTAACACTGAAGCTTTCTTT.

V is TRBV2 and J is TRBJ2-5; D unclear. The DNA end is more similar to TRBJ2-7, so the J call may be wrong. The CDR3 has 13 residues. Looked up from germline, CDR1 is SNHLY and CDR2 is FYNNEI. The CDR3 protein is CASTISNLGEQYF. CDR3 in DNA: TGTGCCAGCACCATATCGAATCTGGGCGAGCAGTACTTC.

This clone has a handful of counts. The chain employs TRBV30 and TRBJ1-5; no clear D. The CDR3 is 14 residues long. Germline assignment: CDR1 GTSNPN and CDR2 SVGIG (reference sequence). V was shortened by 0 bases and J by 2 bases, with 8 bases between the two germline ends. CDR3 residues: CAWSVKLGNQPQHF. For the CDR3, the DNA is TGTGCCTGGAGTGTTAAGCTGGGCAATCAGCCCCAGCATTTT.

V is TRBV30 and J is TRBJ1-1; D perhaps matches TRBD1 (6 bases). Germline V gives CDR1 GTSNPN, CDR2 SVGIG (reference sequence). This CDR3 spans 13 amino acids. The V end lost 0 bases, the J end lost 5 bases, and 10 bases lay between the germline ends. In nucleotides, the CDR3 is TGTGCCTGGAGTGTAGAGAGGGGGACTGAAGCTTTCTTT. Residues: CAWSVERGTEAFF.

The chain couples TRBV19 to TRBJ1-2; 8 bases are shared with TRBD1. The V gene's germline CDR1 is LNHDA and CDR2 SQIVND (reference sequence). The CDR3 covers 16 residues. J was trimmed by 8 bases and V by 4 bases; bases with no gene match: 15. The DNA of the CDR3 is TGTGCCAGTAGTACTTCGGGGTGGACAGGGATTGAGGGCTACACCTTC. Translated: CASSTSGWTGIEGYTF.

The table lists this clone with a count of one. This chain joins TRBV6-5 and TRBJ2-7, with 8 nucleotides matching TRBD1. Trimming cost V 2 bases and J 5 bases; bases outside gene matches: 8. The CDR3 sequence is 15 residues long. The germline V gene encodes CDR1 MNHEY and CDR2 SVGAGI. CDR3 sequence: CASSYEARGRNEQYF. CDR3 nucleotides: TGTGCCAGCAGTTACGAGGCCAGGGGGCGGAACGAGCAGTACTTC.

This sequence joins TRBV5-1 and TRBJ1-2; maybe TRBD1 (6 bases). The CDR3 has 14 residues. From germline, CDR1 is SGHRS and CDR2 YFSETQ. V lost 4 bases to trimming and J lost 8 bases, with 18 bases between them. CDR3 region: CASSPPDRRAGYTF. DNA for the CDR3: TGCGCCAGCAGCCCCCCCGACAGGCGTGCCGGCTACACCTTC. The entire variable domain, with the rest obtained from reference TRBV5-1 and TRBJ1-2, is as follows: KAGVTQTPRYLIKTRGQQVTLSCSPISGHRSVSWYQQTPGQGLQFLFEYFSETQRNKGNFPGRFSGRQFSNSRSEMNVSTLELGDSALYLCASSPPDRRAGYTFGSGTRLTVV.

This rearrangement joins TRBV30 to TRBJ1-3, with TRBD1 identical over 7 bases. This CDR3 contains 14 residues. V gave up 2 bases and J gave up 2 bases; unmatched junction bases: 3. Looked up from germline, CDR1 is GTSNPN and CDR2 is SVGIG (reference sequence). In DNA, the CDR3 is TGTGCCTGGAGTCGGGACAGCGCTGGAAACACCATATATTTT. Translating gives CAWSRDSAGNTIYF.

This chain uses TRBV6-5 with TRBJ2-7; D is undetermined. V shed 7 bases and J shed 4 bases, with 14 bases lying between them. This CDR3 has 13 amino acids. CDR1 is MNHEY and CDR2 is SVGAGI in the germline V gene. The CDR3 loop reads CASKPPKAYEQYF. CDR3 coding DNA: TGTGCCAGCAAGCCTCCGAAGGCATACGAGCAGTACTTC.

This clone was seen more than once but under ten times. The J gene is TRBJ2-3, the V gene TRBV13; possibly TRBD1 for D (7 bases). The CDR3 has 14 amino acids. V was clipped by 5 bases and J by 9 bases, with 18 bases between them. Germline CDR1 and CDR2: PRHDT and FYEKMQ (reference sequence). In nucleotides, the CDR3 is TGTGCCAGCAGCCCCGGCGGGGCACAGGGGACGCAGTATTTT. It encodes CASSPGGAQGTQYF.

This chain connects TRBV27 to TRBJ1-1; TRBD1 agrees at 8 bases. The trim removed 3 bases at V and 5 bases at J, leaving 2 bases unmatched. This CDR3 is 13 amino acids long. Per germline, CDR1 MNHEY and CDR2 SMNVEV (reference sequence). CDR3 in amino acids: CASSFDRGTEAFF. In DNA, the CDR3 is TGTGCCAGCAGTTTCGACAGGGGAACTGAAGCTTTCTTT.

The chain has TRBV7-2 and TRBJ2-7; D gene unclear. Germline assignment: CDR1 SGHTA and CDR2 FQGNSA. The V and J ends lost 1 base and 2 bases respectively, with 9 bases between them. This CDR3 is built from 14 residues. CDR3 nucleotide sequence: TGTGCCAGCAGCTTAGACTCCGGAACCTACGAGCAGTACTTC. Protein: CASSLDSGTYEQYF.

The chain carries TRBV28 and TRBJ1-2, with a possible D match to TRBD1 (5 bases). Germline V lookup: CDR1 MDHEN, CDR2 SYDVKM. V was trimmed by 4 bases and J by 10 bases, leaving 19 bases between them. This CDR3 region has 14 residues. CDR3: CASSSSGVAADYTF. The CDR3 coding sequence is TGTGCCAGCAGTTCCTCGGGGGTGGCTGCCGACTACACCTTC.

V usage is TRBV7-9 and J usage is TRBJ2-3; D may be TRBD2 (5 bases). V was pared by 5 bases and J by 7 bases, with 10 bases between. The CDR3 extends over 12 amino acids. Looked up from germline, CDR1 is SEHNR and CDR2 is FQNEAQ (reference sequence). This chain's CDR3 is CASSASGYTQYF. The CDR3 nucleotides are TGTGCCAGCAGCGCCTCGGGGTATACGCAGTATTTT.

This clone was recorded once. This sequence joins TRBV25-1 and TRBJ1-4; the D is unclear. Germline lookup yields CDR1 MGHDK and CDR2 SYGVNS. Trimming left V 5 bases short and J 7 bases short, with 8 bases between. The CDR3 totals 12 residues. In DNA, the CDR3 is TGTGCCAGCAGTCTCCTGGGTGAAAAACTGTTTTTT. Protein: CASSLLGEKLFF. The variable domain in full, with the rest retrieved from reference TRBV25-1 and TRBJ1-4, is EADIYQTPRYLVIGTGKKITLECSQTMGHDKMYWYQQDPGMELHLIHYSYGVNSTEKGDLSSESTVSRIRTEHFPLTLESARPSHTSQYLCASSLLGEKLFFGSGTQLSVL.

This clone was picked up one time. V gene TRBV7-9 combines with J gene TRBJ2-3; D remains ambiguous. Deletions cut 4 bases from V and 2 bases from J, with 10 bases between. The germline CDR1 and CDR2 sequences are SEHNR and FQNEAQ (reference sequence). The CDR3 covers 14 residues. CDR3 in amino acids: CASSSKGTTDTQYF. The DNA for the CDR3 is TGTGCCAGCAGCTCTAAGGGTACCACAGATACGCAGTATTTT.

V and J are TRBV30 and TRBJ2-7; the D gene is possibly TRBD1 (5 bases). Germline values: CDR1 GTSNPN, CDR2 SVGIG (reference sequence). Trimming left V 3 bases short and J 6 bases short, with 9 bases between. This CDR3 region has 11 residues. The CDR3 protein is CAWSQGFEQYF. In DNA, the CDR3 is TGTGCCTGGAGCCAGGGTTTCGAGCAGTACTTC.

Details on this clone: One base away lies a much larger clone, so this may be a sequencing read error. The gene calls are TRBV5-4 and TRBJ2-1; D remains ambiguous. The V end lost 2 bases, the J end lost 2 bases, and 5 bases lay between the germline ends. The CDR3 has 13 amino acids. Germline CDR1 reads SGHNT; CDR2 reads YYREEE (reference sequence). The CDR3 DNA reads TGTGCCAGCAGCTTAGGTACCTACAATGAGCAGTTCTTC. This sequence encodes CASSLGTYNEQFF. The entire variable domain, with the rest obtained from reference TRBV5-4 and TRBJ2-1, is as follows: ETGVTQSPTHLIKTRGQQVTLRCSSQSGHNTVSWYQQALGQGPQFIFQYYREEENGRGNFPPRFSGLQFPNYSSELNVNALELDDSALYLCASSLGTYNEQFFGPGTRLTVL.

The rearrangement joins TRBV2 to TRBJ2-1, with D tentatively TRBD1 or TRBD2 (6 bases each). The V and J ends lost 11 bases and 12 bases respectively, with 17 bases between them. CDR3 length equals 11 residues. Germline V lookup: CDR1 SNHLY, CDR2 FYNNEI. This CDR3 reads CAASGGQRQFF. In DNA form, the CDR3 reads TGTGCCGCAAGTGGGGGGCAAAGGCAGTTCTTC.

In this sample, this clone turned up a few times. The genes are TRBV7-2 and TRBJ1-2; D ambiguous. The germline V and J ends were trimmed by 0 bases and 4 bases, with 12 bases remaining between them. The CDR3 extends over 15 amino acids. The germline V gene has CDR1 SGHTA and CDR2 FQGNSA. The CDR3 loop is CASSLAGNSIYGYTF. The DNA for the CDR3 is TGTGCCAGCAGCTTAGCAGGGAATAGTATCTATGGCTACACCTTC.

This clone was picked up a small number of times. This chain links TRBV5-6 with TRBJ1-5; D may be TRBD1 (5 bases). The germline V gene has CDR1 SGHDT and CDR2 YYEEEE. The CDR3 has 14 amino acids. Deletions cut 4 bases from V and 4 bases from J, with 12 bases between. CDR3 region: CASSQGPGNQPQHF. CDR3 sequence (DNA): TGTGCCAGCAGCCAGGGACCTGGGAATCAGCCCCAGCATTTT.

The rearrangement uses TRBV2 and TRBJ2-2; D gene unclear. Deletions cut 4 bases from V and 5 bases from J, with 5 bases between. This CDR3 spans 12 amino acids. CDR1 is SNHLY and CDR2 is FYNNEI in the germline V gene. For the CDR3, the DNA is TGTGCCAGCAGTGTGGGGACCGGGGAGCTGTTTTTT. Residues: CASSVGTGELFF.

The rearrangement links TRBV29-1 to TRBJ2-5; D may be TRBD1 (6 bases). The CDR3 is 13 amino acids. V lost 4 bases and J 2 bases, leaving 11 bases between the germline ends. CDR1 SQVTM and CDR2 ANQGSEA come from the germline V gene. The CDR3 region is CSVVTGSQETQYF. CDR3 DNA: TGCAGCGTTGTTACAGGGTCACAAGAGACCCAGTACTTC.

V is TRBV15 and J is TRBJ1-5; D not resolved. The CDR3 consists of 13 residues. Trimming took off 3 bases at V and 4 bases at J, with 7 bases between the two ends. CDR1 and CDR2 from the germline V gene are LNHNV and YYDKDF (reference sequence). The DNA of the CDR3 is TGTGCCACCAGCAGCTCGGGGAATCAGCCCCAGCATTTT. Encoded protein: CATSSSGNQPQHF.

V is TRBV6-5 and J is TRBJ1-2; no firm D call. With 2 bases removed from V and 2 bases from J, the gap between germline ends came to 3 bases. The CDR3 runs to 12 residues. CDR1 and CDR2 from the germline V gene are MNHEY and SVGAGI. CDR3 DNA sequence: TGTGCCAGCAGTTACAGGAACTATGGCTACACCTTC. Residues: CASSYRNYGYTF.